A selection of T cell receptor beta chains follows, all from one sample in a study of monozygotic twins with cystic fibrosis. TCRdb's table, derived via immunoSEQ multiplex PCR, lists solely in-frame clones and lacks some. This table holds 8,000 or so clones, around 94% found once. Sequences were obtained from blood. The receptors come from a boy aged 2 to 10 with cystic fibrosis. Each CDR3 is given with its conserved first and last residue. D genes are given only for firm matches. Only part of the rows carry a size: once, few, many, or a class if the clone is expanded.

v_call,clone_size,j_call,d_call,cdr3_aa,cdr3_nt
TRBV29-1,-,TRBJ2-2,-,CSVVGAAQNTGELFF,TGCAGCGTTGTAGGGGCAGCGCAGAACACCGGGGAGCTGTTTTTT
TRBV7-9,-,TRBJ2-7,-,CASSLMDSGFEQYF,TGTGCCAGCAGCTTAATGGATAGTGGGTTCGAGCAGTACTTC
TRBV12-5,once,TRBJ2-5,-,CASGPPGGRETQYF,TGTGCTAGTGGTCCACCGGGGGGCCGGGAGACCCAGTACTTC
TRBV5-4,-,TRBJ1-2,TRBD1,CASSAGRDSPYGYTF,TGTGCCAGCAGCGCGGGTAGGGACAGCCCCTATGGCTACACCTTC
TRBV5-1,few,TRBJ1-2,-,CASSSAGHPSYGYTF,TGCGCCAGCAGCTCGGCGGGACATCCCTCCTATGGCTACACCTTC
TRBV2,-,TRBJ2-4,TRBD1,CASRTGDVGKNIQYF,TGTGCCAGCAGGACAGGGGATGTTGGCAAAAACATTCAGTACTTC
TRBV7-2,-,TRBJ2-2,TRBD1,CASSFQGVSGELFF,TGTGCCAGCAGCTTTCAGGGGGTGTCCGGGGAGCTGTTTTTT
TRBV29-1,-,TRBJ1-1,-,CSVYGGGLTEAFF,TGCAGCGTTTACGGCGGAGGACTCACTGAAGCTTTCTTT
TRBV5-1,-,TRBJ2-7,-,CASSEGPEQYF,TGCGCCAGCAGCGAAGGACCCGAGCAGTACTTC
TRBV2,-,TRBJ1-5,TRBD1,CASSLVLIEQGASNQPQHF,TGTGCCAGCAGCCTTGTTCTTATCGAACAGGGGGCTAGCAATCAGCCCCAGCATTTT
TRBV6-6,-,TRBJ2-7,TRBD2,CASRLAGGSSSYEQYF,TGTGCCAGCAGGCTAGCGGGGGGGTCCAGCTCCTACGAGCAGTACTTC
TRBV25-1,-,TRBJ1-2,-,CASSESGPNYGYTF,TGTGCCAGCAGTGAATCGGGACCTAACTATGGCTACACCTTC
TRBV21-1,-,TRBJ2-5,-,CASSKGTSGGQETQYF,TGTGCCAGCAGCAAAGGGACTAGCGGGGGCCAAGAGACCCAGTACTTC
TRBV2,-,TRBJ1-1,-,CASSLQTAEAFF,TGTGCCAGCAGCTTGCAGACAGCTGAAGCTTTCTTT
TRBV6-6,-,TRBJ1-4,-,CASSYRGGKDEKLFF,TGTGCCAGCAGTTACAGGGGGGGGAAGGATGAAAAACTGTTTTTT
TRBV11-3,once,TRBJ1-1,-,CASSPQGLTEAFF,TGTGCCAGCAGCCCACAGGGATTGACTGAAGCTTTCTTT
TRBV7-2,-,TRBJ2-1,-,CASSLYLADYNEQFF,TGTGCCAGCAGCTTATATCTTGCTGACTACAATGAGCAGTTCTTC
TRBV6-1,-,TRBJ2-3,TRBD1,CASRQGAPDTQYF,TGTGCCAGCAGACAGGGGGCCCCGGATACGCAGTATTTT
TRBV6-4,-,TRBJ2-1,TRBD2,CASSDGTNNEQFF,TGTGCCAGCAGTGACGGGACTAACAATGAGCAGTTCTTC
TRBV25-1,-,TRBJ1-2,TRBD1,CASSEYSGTGLGGYTF,TGTGCCAGCAGTGAATATTCCGGGACAGGGCTGGGAGGCTACACCTTC
TRBV4-3,-,TRBJ2-6,-,CASSQDRKGNSGANVLTF,TGCGCCAGCAGCCAAGATAGAAAGGGGAACTCTGGGGCCAACGTCCTGACTTTC
TRBV27,-,TRBJ2-1,-,CASYRFGDNEQFF,TGTGCCAGTTACCGGTTTGGGGACAATGAGCAGTTCTTC
TRBV19,-,TRBJ1-2,-,CASMRQTYYGYTF,TGTGCCAGTATGAGGCAGACTTACTATGGCTACACCTTC
TRBV20-1,-,TRBJ2-5,-,CSARDPETQYF,TGCAGTGCTAGAGACCCGGAGACCCAGTACTTC
TRBV7-9,-,TRBJ1-5,-,CASAWDSNQPQHF,TGTGCCAGCGCATGGGACAGCAATCAGCCCCAGCATTTT
TRBV5-5,once,TRBJ1-1,-,CASSLATGNTEAFF,TGTGCCAGCAGCTTGGCTACAGGGAACACTGAAGCTTTCTTT